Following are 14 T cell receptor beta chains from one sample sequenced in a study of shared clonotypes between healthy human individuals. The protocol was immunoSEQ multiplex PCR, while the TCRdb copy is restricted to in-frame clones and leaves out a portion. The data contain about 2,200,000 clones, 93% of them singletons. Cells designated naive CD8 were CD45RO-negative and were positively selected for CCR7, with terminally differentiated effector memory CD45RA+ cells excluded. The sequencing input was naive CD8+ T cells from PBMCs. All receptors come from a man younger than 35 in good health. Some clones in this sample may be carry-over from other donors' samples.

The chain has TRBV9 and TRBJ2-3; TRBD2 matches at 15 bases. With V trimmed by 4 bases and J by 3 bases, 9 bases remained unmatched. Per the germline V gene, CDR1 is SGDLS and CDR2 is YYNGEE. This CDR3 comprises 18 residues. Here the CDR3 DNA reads TGTGCCAGCAGCCCTGGACTAGCGGGAGGGCCGGGGACAGATACGCAGTATTTT. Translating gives CASSPGLAGGPGTDTQYF.

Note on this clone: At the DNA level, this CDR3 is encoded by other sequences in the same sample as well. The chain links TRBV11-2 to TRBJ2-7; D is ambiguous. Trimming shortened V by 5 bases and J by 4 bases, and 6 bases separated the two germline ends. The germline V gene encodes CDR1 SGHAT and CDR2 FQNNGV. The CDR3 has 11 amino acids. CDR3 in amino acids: CASSPEYEQYF. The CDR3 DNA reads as TGTGCCAGCAGCCCAGAATACGAGCAGTACTTC.

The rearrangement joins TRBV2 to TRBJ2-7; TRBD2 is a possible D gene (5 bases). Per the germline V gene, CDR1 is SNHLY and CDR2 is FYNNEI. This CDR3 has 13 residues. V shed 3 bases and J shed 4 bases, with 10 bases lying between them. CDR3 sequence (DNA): TGTGCCAGCAGTGACGGGGAGAGTTACGAGCAGTACTTC. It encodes CASSDGESYEQYF. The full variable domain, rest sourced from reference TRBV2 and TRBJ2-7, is EPEVTQTPSHQVTQMGQEVILRCVPISNHLYFYWYRQILGQKVEFLVSFYNNEISEKSEIFDDQFSVERPDGSNFTLKIRSTKLEDSAMYFCASSDGESYEQYFGPGTRLTVT.

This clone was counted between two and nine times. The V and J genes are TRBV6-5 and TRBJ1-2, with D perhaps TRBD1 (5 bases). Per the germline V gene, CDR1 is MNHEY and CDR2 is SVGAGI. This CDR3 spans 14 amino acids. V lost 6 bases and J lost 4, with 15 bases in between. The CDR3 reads CASSDDPGGYGYTF. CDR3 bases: TGTGCCAGCAGCGACGATCCCGGGGGCTATGGCTACACCTTC.

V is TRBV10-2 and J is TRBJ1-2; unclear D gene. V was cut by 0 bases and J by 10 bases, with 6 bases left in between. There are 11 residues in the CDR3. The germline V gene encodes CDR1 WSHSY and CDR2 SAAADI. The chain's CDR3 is CASSESLDYTF. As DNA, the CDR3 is TGCGCCAGCAGTGAGTCGTTGGACTACACCTTC.

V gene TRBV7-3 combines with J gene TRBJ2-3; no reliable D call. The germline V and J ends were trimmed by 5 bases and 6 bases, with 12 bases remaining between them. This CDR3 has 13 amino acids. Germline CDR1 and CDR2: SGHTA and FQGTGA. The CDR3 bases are TGTGCCAGCAGCCCAGGCCTGAGGGATACGCAGTATTTT. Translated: CASSPGLRDTQYF.

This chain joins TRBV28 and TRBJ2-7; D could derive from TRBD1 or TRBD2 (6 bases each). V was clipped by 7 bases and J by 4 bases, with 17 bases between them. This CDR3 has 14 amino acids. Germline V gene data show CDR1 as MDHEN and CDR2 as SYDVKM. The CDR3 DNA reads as TGTGCCAGCACCCCGCTGGGGGGCGCGTACGAGCAGTACTTC. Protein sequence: CASTPLGGAYEQYF.

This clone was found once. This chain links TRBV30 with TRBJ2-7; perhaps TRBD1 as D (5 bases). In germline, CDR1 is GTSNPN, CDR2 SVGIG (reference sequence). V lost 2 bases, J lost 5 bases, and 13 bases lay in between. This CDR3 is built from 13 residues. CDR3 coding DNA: TGTGCCTGGAGTCTGGGGCTTTTCAACGAGCAGTACTTC. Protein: CAWSLGLFNEQYF.

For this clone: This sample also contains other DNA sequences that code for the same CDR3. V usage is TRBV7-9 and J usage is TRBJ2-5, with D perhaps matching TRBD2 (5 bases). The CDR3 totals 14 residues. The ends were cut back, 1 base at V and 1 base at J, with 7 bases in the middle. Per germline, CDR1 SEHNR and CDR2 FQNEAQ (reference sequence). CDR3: CASSLVGSQETQYF. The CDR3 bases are TGTGCCAGCAGCTTAGTGGGGAGCCAAGAGACCCAGTACTTC.

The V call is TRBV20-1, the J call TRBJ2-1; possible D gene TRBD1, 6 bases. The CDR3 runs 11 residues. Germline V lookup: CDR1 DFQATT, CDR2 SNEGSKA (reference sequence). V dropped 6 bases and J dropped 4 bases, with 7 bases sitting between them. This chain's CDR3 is CSAGQYNEQFF. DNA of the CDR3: TGCAGTGCCGGACAGTACAATGAGCAGTTCTTC.

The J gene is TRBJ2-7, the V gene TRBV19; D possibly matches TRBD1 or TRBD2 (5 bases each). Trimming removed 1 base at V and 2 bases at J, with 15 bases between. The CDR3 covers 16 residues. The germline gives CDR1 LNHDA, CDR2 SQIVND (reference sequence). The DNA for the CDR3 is TGTGCCAGTAGTATAGCCCACCGGGACGTAGCCTACGAGCAGTACTTC. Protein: CASSIAHRDVAYEQYF.

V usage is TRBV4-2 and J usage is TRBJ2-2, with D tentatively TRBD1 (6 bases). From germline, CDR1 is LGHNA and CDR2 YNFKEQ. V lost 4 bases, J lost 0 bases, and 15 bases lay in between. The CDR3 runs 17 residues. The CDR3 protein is CASSRSTGTPNTGELFF. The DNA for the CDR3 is TGTGCCAGCAGCCGATCAACCGGGACACCGAACACCGGGGAGCTGTTTTTT.

CDR3 residues: CASSPRTSGSRADTQYF. CDR3 nucleotide sequence: TGTGCCAGCAGCCCACGGACTAGCGGGAGCCGGGCGGATACGCAGTATTTT. The chain combines TRBV28 with TRBJ2-3; 13 nucleotides line up with TRBD2. Germline CDR1 is MDHEN and CDR2 is SYDVKM. After removal of 6 bases from V and 6 bases from J, the junction contained 12 bases not matched to a gene. The CDR3 is 17 residues long.

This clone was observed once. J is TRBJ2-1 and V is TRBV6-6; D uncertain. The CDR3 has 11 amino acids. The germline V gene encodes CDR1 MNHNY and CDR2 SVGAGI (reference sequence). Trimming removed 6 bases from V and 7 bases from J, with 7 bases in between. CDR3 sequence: CASSPLNEQFF. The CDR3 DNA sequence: TGTGCCAGCAGCCCATTGAATGAGCAGTTCTTC.